A selection of T cell receptor beta chains follows, all from one sample in a study of CD8 T cells in Susac syndrome. TCRdb reprocessed the immunoSEQ multiplex PCR reads via MiXCR and lists one record per CDR3 protein. The sample carries about 80,000 distinct CDR3 sequences, 94% recorded once. The sample was CD8+ T cells from PBMCs. All receptors come from a human donor with Susac syndrome. CDR3s include the opening cysteine and the closing phenylalanine or tryptophan. The D gene is left open where the match is weak. Not all rows give a size; the values are once, few, many and, for expanded clones, a class.

CDR3 protein | CDR3 DNA | D gene | J gene | V gene | clone size
CASSFGDFIMNTEAFF | TGTGCCAGCAGCTTCGGGGATTTCATCATGAACACTGAAGCTTTCTTT | . | TRBJ1-1 | TRBV5-4 | .
CASSSPGTASTGELFF | TGTGCCAGCAGCTCACCCGGGACGGCCAGCACCGGGGAGCTGTTTTTT | . | TRBJ2-2 | TRBV7-9 | .
CASSFSDRGTNEQYF | TGTGCCAGCAGCTTCTCGGACAGGGGGACGAACGAGCAGTACTTC | TRBD1 | TRBJ2-7 | TRBV7-2 | .
CAWRSSGPGGEQFF | TGTGCCTGGAGGTCTAGCGGCCCCGGGGGTGAGCAGTTCTTC | TRBD2 | TRBJ2-1 | TRBV30 | .
CASSTEEYYEQYF | TGTGCCAGCAGCACGGAAGAATATTACGAGCAGTACTTC | . | TRBJ2-7 | TRBV5-4 | .
CASSGRGPGELFF | TGTGCCAGCAGCGGCAGGGGTCCCGGGGAGCTGTTTTTT | . | TRBJ2-2 | TRBV5-6 | .
CSAKGQGDTEAFF | TGCAGTGCCAAGGGACAGGGGGACACTGAAGCTTTCTTT | TRBD1 | TRBJ1-1 | TRBV20-1 | .
CASSPGEGITYNEQFF | TGTGCCAGCAGCCCCGGGGAGGGGATCACCTACAATGAGCAGTTCTTC | TRBD2 | TRBJ2-1 | TRBV4-2 | .
CASSPWGSLYEQYF | TGTGCCAGCAGCCCCTGGGGGAGTCTGTACGAGCAGTACTTC | . | TRBJ2-7 | TRBV28 | .
CASSYVGGGNQPQHF | TGTGCCAGCAGTTACGTGGGTGGTGGCAATCAGCCCCAGCATTTT | . | TRBJ1-5 | TRBV6-5 | .
CASIPRDRGIEQYF | TGTGCCAGCATCCCCCGGGACAGGGGTATCGAGCAGTACTTC | TRBD1 | TRBJ2-7 | TRBV7-8 | .
CATSSRRGREKLFF | TGTGCCACCAGCAGCCGAAGAGGACGCGAAAAACTGTTTTTT | . | TRBJ1-4 | TRBV15 | .
CASCGTGPPYTEAFF | TGTGCCAGCTGCGGGACAGGGCCACCGTACACTGAAGCTTTCTTT | TRBD1 | TRBJ1-1 | TRBV12-3/TRBV12-4 | .
CASSQALPVAGLVRYEQFF | TGTGCCAGCAGCCAAGCCCTCCCCGTGGCGGGGTTGGTTCGATACGAGCAGTTCTTC | . | TRBJ2-1 | TRBV4-2 | .
CATSRDPTTSSRGDEQFF | TGTGCCACCAGCAGAGATCCCACCACTAGCTCGAGAGGAGATGAGCAGTTCTTC | . | TRBJ2-1 | TRBV15 | .
CASGLDPGQAIYNSPLHF | TGTGCTAGTGGTTTGGATCCGGGACAGGCGATTTATAATTCACCCCTCCACTTT | TRBD1 | TRBJ1-6 | TRBV12-5 | .
CASNSGGSSYNEQFF | TGTGCCAGCAACTCGGGGGGGAGCTCCTACAATGAGCAGTTCTTC | TRBD2 | TRBJ2-1 | TRBV9 | .
CASALSAYNEQFF | TGTGCCAGCGCATTATCAGCCTACAATGAGCAGTTCTTC | . | TRBJ2-1 | TRBV27 | .
CASSFPSGRPTGELFF | TGTGCCAGCAGCTTTCCTAGCGGGAGACCCACCGGGGAGCTGTTTTTT | TRBD2 | TRBJ2-2 | TRBV7-9 | .
CASSQDLPRSYEQYF | TGCGCCAGCAGCCAAGATCTGCCACGCTCCTACGAGCAGTACTTC | . | TRBJ2-7 | TRBV4-1 | .
CATEVAGGRTQYF | TGTGCCACAGAGGTAGCGGGGGGTCGTACGCAGTATTTT | TRBD2 | TRBJ2-3 | TRBV27 | .
CASSPTWVMNTEAFF | TGTGCCAGCAGTCCGACCTGGGTCATGAACACTGAAGCTTTCTTT | . | TRBJ1-1 | TRBV6-2/TRBV6-3 | .
CSARDIRGNEQFF | TGCAGTGCTAGAGACATCCGAGGGAATGAGCAGTTCTTC | . | TRBJ2-1 | TRBV20-1 | .
CASSFTSYEQYF | TGTGCCAGCAGTTTTACTTCCTACGAGCAGTACTTC | . | TRBJ2-7 | TRBV28 | few
CASSLLGSGSTDTQYF | TGTGCCAGCAGCCTCCTTGGGAGCGGCAGCACAGATACGCAGTATTTT | . | TRBJ2-3 | TRBV7-9 | .
CASITENTDTQYF | TGTGCCAGCATCACAGAGAACACAGATACGCAGTATTTT | . | TRBJ2-3 | TRBV12-3/TRBV12-4 | .
CATSGPYNEQFF | TGTGCCACCAGTGGGCCCTACAATGAGCAGTTCTTC | . | TRBJ2-1 | TRBV24-1 | .
CSARRTGESYEQYF | TGCAGTGCCCGGAGGACAGGGGAGTCCTACGAGCAGTACTTC | TRBD1 | TRBJ2-7 | TRBV20-1 | .
CASSSLFMTDATYEQYF | TGTGCCAGTAGTAGCCTCTTTATGACAGACGCCACCTACGAGCAGTACTTC | . | TRBJ2-7 | TRBV19 | .
CATSDSNGLANTGELFF | TGTGCCACCAGTGATTCAAACGGACTAGCGAACACCGGGGAGCTGTTTTTT | TRBD2 | TRBJ2-2 | TRBV24-1 | .
CSARDPEGLDTQYF | TGCAGTGCTAGAGATCCGGAGGGCCTGGATACGCAGTATTTT | . | TRBJ2-3 | TRBV20-1 | .
CASSLAGGASTQYF | TGCGCCAGCAGCTTGGCGGGGGGGGCCTCGACCCAGTACTTC | TRBD2 | TRBJ2-5 | TRBV5-1 | .
CASSIAGNQETQYF | TGTGCCAGTAGTATAGCGGGGAACCAAGAGACCCAGTACTTC | . | TRBJ2-5 | TRBV19 | once
CASSLALGGSPLHF | TGTGCCAGCAGCTTAGCGTTAGGGGGGTCACCCCTCCACTTT | . | TRBJ1-6 | TRBV7-9 | .
CASSQLGQGYGYTF | TGTGCCAGCAGCCAACTGGGACAGGGATATGGCTACACCTTC | TRBD1 | TRBJ1-2 | TRBV4-2 | .
CASSPYRFGELFF | TGTGCCAGCAGCCCTTATAGGTTCGGGGAGCTGTTTTTT | . | TRBJ2-2 | TRBV5-4 | .
CASSSLSGTINEQFF | TGTGCCAGCAGCTCCCTATCCGGGACTATCAATGAGCAGTTCTTC | TRBD2 | TRBJ2-1 | TRBV27 | .
CASSPPPPDTQYF | TGTGCCAGCAGTCCTCCACCCCCAGATACGCAGTATTTT | . | TRBJ2-3 | TRBV6-5 | .
CSVETGAYEQYF | TGCAGCGTTGAGACAGGGGCCTACGAGCAGTACTTC | TRBD1 | TRBJ2-7 | TRBV29-1 | .
CASSQDGLAGAGEQFF | TGCGCCAGCAGCCAAGATGGACTAGCGGGAGCAGGAGAGCAGTTCTTC | TRBD2 | TRBJ2-1 | TRBV4-1 | .
CASSQDQQGINEQFF | TGTGCCAGCAGCCAAGATCAACAGGGAATCAATGAGCAGTTCTTC | . | TRBJ2-1 | TRBV3-1 | once
CAWRGDEQFF | TGTGCCTGGCGTGGGGATGAGCAGTTCTTC | . | TRBJ2-1 | TRBV9 | .
CASSAAGYEQYF | TGTGCCAGCAGCGCCGCTGGGTACGAGCAGTACTTC | . | TRBJ2-7 | TRBV7-9 | .
CASSIVRVVDNEQFF | TGTGCCAGTAGTATAGTGCGGGTGGTGGACAATGAGCAGTTCTTC | . | TRBJ2-1 | TRBV19 | .
CSVVWDRTSSYEQYF | TGCAGCGTTGTTTGGGACAGGACGAGCTCCTACGAGCAGTACTTC | TRBD1 | TRBJ2-7 | TRBV29-1 | .
CASSQESSLQYF | TGTGCCAGCAGCCAAGAATCGTCGCTGCAGTATTTT | . | TRBJ2-3 | TRBV3-1 | .
CASSHQWGNTQYF | TGCGCCAGCAGCCACCAATGGGGGAATACGCAGTATTTT | . | TRBJ2-3 | TRBV5-1 | .
CASETGPFSYEQYF | TGTGCCAGCGAGACCGGGCCGTTCTCCTACGAGCAGTACTTC | . | TRBJ2-7 | TRBV6-2/TRBV6-3 | .
CASSLASGVQETQYF | TGTGCCAGCAGCTTAGCTAGCGGGGTCCAAGAGACCCAGTACTTC | TRBD2 | TRBJ2-5 | TRBV7-2 | .
CASSKARFPWTSGITDTQYF | TGTGCCAGCAGCAAAGCGCGTTTCCCCTGGACTAGTGGTATCACAGATACGCAGTATTTT | . | TRBJ2-3 | TRBV21-1 | .
CASSRTGGLETQYF | TGTGCCAGCAGTCGCACAGGGGGCCTCGAGACCCAGTACTTC | TRBD1 | TRBJ2-5 | TRBV7-9 | .
CAWSHGTGDGYTF | TGTGCCTGGAGCCACGGGACAGGGGATGGCTACACCTTC | TRBD1 | TRBJ1-2 | TRBV30 | .
CASSTQGSRYEQYF | TGTGCCAGCAGCACACAGGGGTCAAGGTACGAGCAGTACTTC | TRBD1 | TRBJ2-7 | TRBV13 | .
CASSYAGATYEQYF | TGTGCCAGCAGTTACGCGGGGGCCACCTACGAGCAGTACTTC | . | TRBJ2-7 | TRBV6-5 | .
CASSLLVGDTQYF | TGTGCCAGCAGTCTCCTAGTAGGAGATACGCAGTATTTT | . | TRBJ2-3 | TRBV2 | .